The 6 T cell receptor beta chains below were found in one sample sequenced in a study of cytomegalovirus exposure and HLA in healthy donors. Primers: 60 Vbeta forward and 13 Jbeta reverse. Data came from immunoSEQ multiplex PCR; TCRdb stores just in-frame clones and leaves some out. The sample holds about 200,000 clones; about 88% are singletons and the top ten take more than 0.25%. Sequenced material: PBMCs. These receptors all stem from a woman in her 30s in good health and CMV-seronegative.

The J gene is TRBJ2-7, the V gene TRBV28; 9 nucleotides line up with TRBD1. This CDR3 is 14 amino acids long. V was pared by 6 bases and J by 2 bases, with 5 bases of the junction left unmatched. In germline, CDR1 is MDHEN, CDR2 SYDVKM. The CDR3 DNA reads as TGTGCCAGCAGAAGGGACAGGGTGACCTACGAGCAGTACTTC. Translated, it gives CASRRDRVTYEQYF.

About this clone: One end of the junction fails to match germline, which may point to a read error. V is TRBV9 and J is TRBJ2-4; D might be TRBD1 (6 bases). Germline V gene data show CDR1 as SGDLS and CDR2 as YYNGEE. There are 12 residues in the CDR3. CDR3 residues: CASSDRENSQYF. CDR3 bases: TGTGCCAGCAGCGACAGGGAAAACAGTCAGTACTTC.

V usage is TRBV13 and J usage is TRBJ1-1; D not resolved. The CDR3 runs to 12 residues. CDR1 PRHDT and CDR2 FYEKMQ come from the germline V gene (reference sequence). V lost 0 bases, J lost 3 bases, and 2 bases lay in between. CDR3 sequence (DNA): TGTGCCAGCAGCTTAGGCTACACTGAAGCTTTCTTT. Its translation is CASSLGYTEAFF.

The rearrangement links TRBV28 to TRBJ2-3; TRBD2 agrees at 7 bases. The germline gives CDR1 MDHEN, CDR2 SYDVKM. V lost 7 bases, J lost 6 bases, and 22 bases stayed unmatched. The CDR3 spans 18 residues. The CDR3 loop is CASMQGGWAGAGWDTQYF. The DNA for the CDR3 is TGTGCCAGCATGCAGGGAGGTTGGGCGGGAGCTGGGTGGGATACGCAGTATTTT.

This clone was seen a single time. The chain couples TRBV5-1 to TRBJ2-2, with 14 nucleotides matching TRBD2. The V gene's germline CDR1 is SGHRS and CDR2 YFSETQ. The CDR3 extends over 16 amino acids. V lost 0 bases, J lost 5 bases, and 0 bases stayed unmatched. Here the CDR3 reads CASSLGLAGGTGELFF. CDR3 bases: TGCGCCAGCAGCTTGGGACTAGCGGGAGGGACCGGGGAGCTGTTTTTT.

The CDR3: CASTPNEGVYGGELFF. CDR3 in DNA: TGTGCCAGCACGCCTAATGAGGGAGTTTATGGCGGGGAGCTGTTTTTT. V gene TRBV28 combines with J gene TRBJ2-2; D might be TRBD2 (5 bases). V lost 7 bases, J lost 7 bases, and 22 bases lay in between. The CDR3 extends over 16 amino acids. Germline assignment: CDR1 MDHEN and CDR2 SYDVKM. Full variable domain (outside the CDR3, taken from reference TRBV28 and TRBJ2-2): DVKVTQSSRYLVKRTGEKVFLECVQDMDHENMFWYRQDPGLGLRLIYFSYDVKMKEKGDIPEGYSVSREKKERFSLILESASTNQTSMYLCASTPNEGVYGGELFFGEGSRLTVL.